The present entry profiles one T cell receptor beta chain with its context. This sample was included in a study of T cells expressing NK-cell markers. TCRdb reprocessed the 5' RACE reads; each CDR3 protein has one entry and no DNA is given. This table holds about 390,000 distinct CDR3 sequences. The V gene's germline CDR1 is SGHRS and CDR2 YFSETQ. This CDR3 has 15 residues. The rearrangement joins TRBV5-1 to TRBJ2-1; checking the TCRdb D call of TRBD2 is not possible without DNA. The sequence was obtained from a woman aged 45 to 65 in good health. The source material was blood T cells: a sorted CD56 or NKG2C T cell subset, CD4+ or CD8+ T cells, or bulk PBMC T cells (not recorded which). The CDR3 sequence: CASSLPSGMGGEQFF.